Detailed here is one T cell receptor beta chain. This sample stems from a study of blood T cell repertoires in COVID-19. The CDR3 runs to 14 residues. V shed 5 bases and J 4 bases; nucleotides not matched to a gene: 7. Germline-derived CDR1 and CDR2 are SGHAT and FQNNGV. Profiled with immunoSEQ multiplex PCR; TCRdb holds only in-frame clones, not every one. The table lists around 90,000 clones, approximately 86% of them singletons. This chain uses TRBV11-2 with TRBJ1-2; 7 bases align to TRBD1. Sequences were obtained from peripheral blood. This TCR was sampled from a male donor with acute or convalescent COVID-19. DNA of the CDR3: TGTGCCAGCAGCGCAATGACAGGGATCTATGGCTACACCTTC. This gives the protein CASSAMTGIYGYTF.